Sequencing of this TCR beta chain was carried out in a study of blood T cell repertoires in COVID-19. Study-level background: Italy, Spain and the United States were the sources of the convalescent and acute COVID-19 samples. The cDNA or gDNA used as material had been derived from T cells, B-cell-depleted T cells, or PBMCs.

Methods used by the authors: It was from reference gene primer amplification that nucleated cell counts were estimated. TCRdb's copy holds only in-frame clones and misses some; the assay was immunoSEQ multiplex PCR. Clonal size and the V and J genes are those of that table, whereas D and trimming came from the DNA. The sample lists approximately 500,000 clones, roughly 89% seen once, with roughly 7.3% in the top ten. Losses at the gene ends were 2 bases for V and 4 bases for J; bases not matched to a gene: 7. Germline V gene lookup returns CDR1 SQVTM and CDR2 ANQGSEA. This CDR3 is 14 amino acids long.

Sequences were obtained from peripheral blood. The receptor comes from a woman in her forties or fifties with COVID-19, enrolled during active disease. The rearrangement joins TRBV29-1 to TRBJ1-2, with 7 bases lining up with TRBD1. Here the CDR3 DNA reads TGCAGCGTTGAACCGGGACAGTCTATCTATGGCTACACCTTC. Protein sequence: CSVEPGQSIYGYTF.